This T cell receptor beta chain was retrieved from a study of cytomegalovirus exposure and HLA in healthy donors. The protocol was immunoSEQ multiplex PCR, while the TCRdb copy is restricted to in-frame clones and leaves out a portion. Among some 120,000 clones, around 94% were seen once, and the ten largest hold roughly 1.3%. As regards this clone: What it recognizes is unknown.

Study findings and constraints: While the bulk of TCR sequences proved rare, some public TCRs turned up in many donors. In the roughly 120 validation repertoires, a later analysis found that first-cohort TCR clusters tended to co-occur.

The sequence derives from a woman in her late teens or twenties in good health and CMV-seronegative. Sequencing was done on a sample of PBMCs.

The CDR3 reads CASSYTSGGVFLETQYF. DNA for the CDR3: TGTGCCAGCAGCTACACTAGCGGAGGGGTCTTCCTGGAGACCCAGTACTTC. This sequence joins TRBV7-2 and TRBJ2-5; TRBD2 agrees at 8 bases. CDR1 is SGHTA and CDR2 is FQGNSA in the germline V gene. CDR3 size: 17 residues. Trimming cost V 4 bases and J 5 bases; bases outside gene matches: 15.